These 4 T cell receptor beta chains came from one sample sequenced in a study of blood T cells in healthy people across ages. PCR was performed a second time for about 7 to 12 cycles using a sample-barcoded 5' primer and a J-beta primer mix. In TCRdb, the 5' RACE reads were re-called with MiXCR into one record per CDR3 protein. The sample consists of some 1.5 million distinct CDR3 sequences, around 40% of them appearing once. Sample: blood. These receptors came from a woman between 18 and 29 years old in good health.

As concerns this clonotype: It is likely a read error, because the conserved phenylalanine at the end of the CDR3 is missing. The gene calls are TRBV28 and TRBJ2-1; 7 positions agree with TRBD2. With 5 bases clipped from V and 0 bases from J, the junction kept 10 bases outside the gene matches. The CDR3 runs to 17 residues. Germline V lookup: CDR1 MDHEN, CDR2 SYDVKM. The CDR3 DNA is TGTGCCAGCAGTCCCACTCGGGGACTACACTCCTACAATGAGCAGTTCTTA. Its translation is CASSPTRGLHSYNEQFL.

The sample holds a few counts of this clonotype. The chain couples TRBV20-1 to TRBJ2-1; TRBD2 is a possible D gene (6 bases). Germline V gives CDR1 DFQATT, CDR2 SNEGSKA (reference sequence). The CDR3 has 14 amino acids. The ends were cut back, 0 bases at V and 4 bases at J, with 10 bases in the middle. CDR3 sequence reads: CSARDAGTYNEQFF. CDR3 in DNA: TGCAGTGCTAGAGATGCCGGGACTTACAATGAGCAGTTCTTC.

This sequence joins TRBV27 and TRBJ2-1; the D gene is possibly TRBD2 (6 bases). CDR3 length: 14 amino acids. Germline V CDR1 and CDR2: MNHEY, SMNVEV (reference sequence). Trimming took 6 bases from V and 0 from J, leaving 9 bases between them. DNA of the CDR3: TGTGCCAGCAGGGTAGCGGCCTCCTACAATGAGCAGTTCTTC. Protein product: CASRVAASYNEQFF.

On this clonotype: One end of the junction does not line up with germline, which may come from a read error. The V gene is TRBV4-2, the J gene TRBJ2-5; D remains unclear. Germline-derived CDR1 and CDR2 are LGHNA and YNFKEQ. CDR3 length: 19 residues. In nucleotides, the CDR3 is TGTGTCAGCAGCCAAGATCTGGTCCCCATGCGAGGCACCCAAGAGACCCAGTACTTC. Protein: CVSSQDLVPMRGTQETQYF.